The 18 T cell receptor beta chains below come from one sample, sequenced in a study of radiation and T cells in renal cell carcinoma. Described time point: blood 2 weeks post-SBRT. Noted treatment: 15 Gy SBRT to primary tumor, nephrectomy 4 weeks later. TCRdb's copy holds only in-frame clones and misses some; the assay was immunoSEQ multiplex PCR. The table has 100,000 to 150,000 clones, roughly four fifths seen once. The sample consisted of blood, taken from a patient whose treatment included radiotherapy and nephrectomy. These receptors were taken from a woman in her fifties or sixties with renal cell carcinoma.

The chain combines TRBV14 with TRBJ2-7, with a weak D call TRBD1 (5 bases). The germline V and J ends were trimmed by 5 bases and 4 bases, with 15 bases remaining between them. Germline CDR1 reads SGHDN; CDR2 reads FVKESK. There are 14 residues in the CDR3. CDR3 DNA: TGTGCCAGCAGCAGGGGTGTTGGTATGTACGAGCAGTACTTC. This gives the protein CASSRGVGMYEQYF. Full variable domain (rest looked up from reference TRBV14 and TRBJ2-7): EAGVTQFPSHSVIEKGQTVTLRCDPISGHDNLYWYRRVMGKEIKFLLHFVKESKQDESGMPNNRFLAERTGGTYSTLKVQPAELEDSGVYFCASSRGVGMYEQYFGPGTRLTVT.

The rearrangement joins TRBV6-5 to TRBJ1-5; tentatively, D is TRBD1 (5 bases). The CDR3 runs to 12 residues. Germline loops: CDR1 MNHEY, CDR2 SVGAGI. The ends were cut back, 8 bases at V and 4 bases at J, with 9 bases in the middle. In DNA form, the CDR3 reads TGTGCCAGCTCTCAGGGTAATCAGCCCCAGCATTTT. Translated: CASSQGNQPQHF.

This chain uses TRBV14 with TRBJ2-1; tentative D call: TRBD1 (6 bases). Trimming left V 3 bases short and J 0 bases short, with 15 bases between. Germline V gene lookup returns CDR1 SGHDN and CDR2 FVKESK. The CDR3 loop spans 17 amino acids. The CDR3, as DNA: TGTGCCAGCAGCCACCTACAGGGATTAGGCTCCTACAATGAGCAGTTCTTC. Residues: CASSHLQGLGSYNEQFF.

The CDR3 is CAISESDMATYEQYF. CDR3 sequence (DNA): TGTGCCATCAGTGAGTCCGACATGGCAACCTACGAGCAGTACTTC. The chain uses TRBV10-3 and TRBJ2-7; D unclear. The germline V gene encodes CDR1 ENHRY and CDR2 SYGVKD. The CDR3 has 15 residues. Trimming cost V 0 bases and J 2 bases, with 11 bases left between them.

V is TRBV27 and J is TRBJ2-1; no firm D call. The CDR3 totals 18 residues. Germline V CDR1 and CDR2: MNHEY, SMNVEV (reference sequence). V was cut by 3 bases and J by 2 bases, with 20 bases left in between. The CDR3 nucleotides are TGTGCCAGCAGTTTTGGTTTTCCCGGGTCGTTGGCCTACAATGAGCAGTTCTTC. It codes for CASSFGFPGSLAYNEQFF.

The chain joins TRBV7-2 to TRBJ2-7; TRBD2 matches at 12 bases. CDR3 length: 15 residues. The germline CDR1 and CDR2 sequences are SGHTA and FQGNSA. The V and J ends lost 4 bases and 2 bases, in that order; junction bases with no gene match: 3. DNA for the CDR3: TGTGCCAGCAGCTCCTGGACTAGCGGGACCTACGAGCAGTACTTC. Its protein product is CASSSWTSGTYEQYF.

V gene TRBV6-5 combines with J gene TRBJ1-1; TRBD1 matches at 12 bases. Trimming took 2 bases from V and 10 from J; bases not matched to a gene: 5. The CDR3 has 14 amino acids. Germline assignment: CDR1 MNHEY and CDR2 SVGAGI. CDR3 sequence (DNA): TGTGCCAGCAGTTACGCGGGACAGGGGGCGAGAGCTTTCTTT. Its protein is CASSYAGQGARAFF.

The DNA for the CDR3 is TGTGGGACGCTACGGTATGGCTACACCTTC. Translating gives CGTLRYGYTF. This chain connects TRBV28 to TRBJ1-2; D remains ambiguous. The CDR3 runs 10 residues. Germline CDR1 MDHEN, CDR2 SYDVKM.

The gene calls are TRBV2 and TRBJ1-5, with D unclear. Germline values: CDR1 SNHLY, CDR2 FYNNEI. V was pared by 2 bases and J by 2 bases, with 4 bases between. This CDR3 spans 13 amino acids. In DNA form, the CDR3 reads TGTGCCAGCAGTGAAATCGGCAATCAGCCCCAGCATTTT. Its protein is CASSEIGNQPQHF.

The gene calls are TRBV19 and TRBJ1-4; 7 bases are a match to TRBD1. CDR1 is LNHDA, CDR2 SQIVND, per germline (reference sequence). The CDR3 runs to 16 residues. Losses at the gene ends were 1 base for V and 3 bases for J; bases not matched to a gene: 5. CDR3 loop: CASSIATGAANEKLFF. The DNA of the CDR3 is TGTGCCAGTAGTATAGCCACAGGGGCGGCTAATGAAAAACTGTTTTTT.

This clone appeared a few times. The chain employs TRBV2 and TRBJ2-5; TRBD1 matches at 10 bases. Trimming cost V 5 bases and J 4 bases; bases outside gene matches: 1. Germline values: CDR1 SNHLY, CDR2 FYNNEI. This CDR3 contains 13 residues. CDR3 in DNA: TGTGCCAGCAGTAGGGACAGGGGAGAGACCCAGTACTTC. This codes for CASSRDRGETQYF.

CDR3 region: CASKNTGELFF. As DNA, the CDR3 is TGTGCCAGCAAGAACACCGGGGAGCTGTTTTTT. This chain joins TRBV2 and TRBJ2-2; the D is unclear. The V gene's germline CDR1 is SNHLY and CDR2 FYNNEI. Trimming left V 7 bases short and J 1 base short, with 1 base between. The CDR3 contains 11 residues. The whole variable domain, filled in from reference TRBV2 and TRBJ2-2, reads EPEVTQTPSHQVTQMGQEVILRCVPISNHLYFYWYRQILGQKVEFLVSFYNNEISEKSEIFDDQFSVERPDGSNFTLKIRSTKLEDSAMYFCASKNTGELFFGEGSRLTVL.

The gene calls are TRBV6-5 and TRBJ1-1; D gene ambiguous. Germline CDR1 MNHEY, CDR2 SVGAGI. Trimming shortened V by 2 bases and J by 1 base, and 8 bases separated the two germline ends. This CDR3 has 14 residues. CDR3 DNA: TGTGCCAGCAGTTACAAATGGGGGAACACTGAAGCTTTCTTT. Encoded protein: CASSYKWGNTEAFF.

This chain joins TRBV11-2 and TRBJ2-7; a weak D match, TRBD2 (6 bases). Germline CDR1 SGHAT, CDR2 FQNNGV. With 5 bases removed from V and 11 bases from J, the gap between germline ends came to 16 bases. The CDR3 has 12 amino acids. The CDR3 protein is CASSPEGNVEYF. As DNA, the CDR3 is TGTGCCAGCAGCCCGGAGGGGAACGTCGAGTACTTC.

V is TRBV21-1 and J is TRBJ2-7; the table calls TRBD1, which could not be checked here. TRBV21-1 is a listed pseudogene. The CDR3 loop spans 15 amino acids. CDR3 loop: CASSILYRGSYEQYF. The CDR3 DNA is TGTGCCAGCAGCATTCTCTACAGGGGCTCCTACGAGCAGTACTTC.

A few counts support this clone. V and J are TRBV4-2 and TRBJ2-7; either TRBD1 or TRBD2 may supply D (5 bases each). The CDR3 is made up of 14 amino acids. Looked up from germline, CDR1 is LGHNA and CDR2 is YNFKEQ. V lost 4 bases, J lost 2 bases, and 12 bases lay in between. The CDR3 region is CASSPRDRPYEQYF. The DNA of the CDR3 is TGTGCCAGCAGCCCGAGGGACCGCCCCTACGAGCAGTACTTC.

The chain combines TRBV14 with TRBJ1-2, with a weak D call TRBD1 (5 bases). Trimming took off 4 bases at V and 8 bases at J, with 14 bases between the two ends. The CDR3 loop spans 13 amino acids. The V gene's germline CDR1 is SGHDN and CDR2 FVKESK. As DNA, the CDR3 is TGTGCCAGCAGCCCCATGACAGTCGAGGGCTACACCTTC. Amino acid sequence: CASSPMTVEGYTF.

V and J are TRBV25-1 and TRBJ2-1; 7 bases map to TRBD1. Per germline, CDR1 MGHDK and CDR2 SYGVNS. The CDR3 runs to 15 residues. V shed 5 bases and J 7 bases; nucleotides not matched to a gene: 11. The CDR3 loop is CASSPLDRRGNEQFF. CDR3 DNA sequence: TGTGCCAGCAGTCCACTGGACAGGCGAGGGAATGAGCAGTTCTTC.